These 4 T cell receptor beta chains originate from one sample sequenced in a study of cytomegalovirus exposure and HLA in healthy donors. Profiled with immunoSEQ multiplex PCR; TCRdb holds only in-frame clones, not every one. The table shows 90,000 to 130,000 clones, with approximately 90% occurring only once. Sequencing was performed on PBMCs. The receptors stem from a woman in her 30s in good health and CMV-seropositive.

This rearrangement joins TRBV30 to TRBJ2-7; 10 positions match TRBD2. Trimming took 2 bases from V and 6 from J; bases not matched to a gene: 4. The CDR3 loop spans 13 amino acids. CDR1 is GTSNPN, CDR2 SVGIG, per germline (reference sequence). CDR3 loop: CAWSWGLASEQYF. The CDR3 DNA is TGTGCCTGGAGTTGGGGACTAGCGTCCGAGCAGTACTTC. The variable domain in full, with the rest retrieved from reference TRBV30 and TRBJ2-7, is SQTIHQWPATLVQPVGSPLSLECTVEGTSNPNLYWYRQAAGRGLQLLFYSVGIGQISSEVPQNLSASRPQDRQFILSSKKLLLSDSGFYLCAWSWGLASEQYFGPGTRLTVT.

The genes are TRBV28 and TRBJ1-1; tentatively, D is TRBD1 (6 bases). Germline lookup yields CDR1 MDHEN and CDR2 SYDVKM. The ends were cut back, 4 bases at V and 1 base at J, with 10 bases in the middle. This CDR3 is 14 amino acids long. CDR3 amino acids: CASSSQGKNTEAFF. Here the CDR3 DNA reads TGTGCCAGCAGTTCTCAGGGGAAGAACACTGAAGCTTTCTTT.

V gene TRBV6-5 combines with J gene TRBJ1-2; TRBD1 is a possible D gene (6 bases). The germline gives CDR1 MNHEY, CDR2 SVGAGI. The CDR3 loop spans 14 amino acids. Trimming shortened V by 5 bases and J by 3 bases, and 13 bases separated the two germline ends. The CDR3 spells CASSRTVMDYGYTF. The CDR3 region has the DNA TGTGCCAGCAGTAGGACAGTAATGGACTATGGCTACACCTTC.

CDR3 sequence reads: CASSYRGRLTEAFF. CDR3 DNA: TGTGCCAGTAGCTACAGGGGCCGGTTGACTGAAGCTTTCTTT. This sequence joins TRBV19 and TRBJ1-1, with 7 bases lining up with TRBD1. This CDR3 has 14 residues. Germline loops: CDR1 LNHDA, CDR2 SQIVND (reference sequence). J was trimmed by 5 bases and V by 6 bases; bases with no gene match: 9.